The 2 T cell receptor beta chains below were found in one sample sequenced in a study of OX40 agonist ivuxolimab in advanced cancers. The repertoire was sequenced with immunoSEQ multiplex PCR; TCRdb's copy has only in-frame clones and lacks some. The table shows about 58,000 clones, with roughly four fifths occurring only once. The sequences come from CD4+ or CD8+ T cells sorted from blood, collected in a trial of the OX40 agonist ivuxolimab. Receptor source: an adult with an advanced solid tumor such as melanoma, head and neck, liver or kidney cancer.

The chain is built from TRBV7-2 and TRBJ1-2; D may be TRBD1 (5 bases). This CDR3 contains 13 residues. The V end lost 2 bases, the J end lost 6 bases, and 10 bases lay between the germline ends. CDR1 and CDR2 from the germline V gene are SGHTA and FQGNSA. Written as DNA, the CDR3 is TGTGCCAGCAGCTTACAGGGTTTGGATGGCTACACCTTC. This codes for CASSLQGLDGYTF.

The chain combines TRBV11-1 with TRBJ1-5, with D tentatively TRBD1 (5 bases). The CDR3 is 13 residues long. Germline lookup yields CDR1 SGHAT and CDR2 FQDESV (reference sequence). The V end was cut by 3 bases, the J end by 4 bases, with 7 bases between. In DNA form, the CDR3 reads TGTGCCAGCAGCTTCGGGGGGAATCAGCCCCAGCATTTT. As protein: CASSFGGNQPQHF.